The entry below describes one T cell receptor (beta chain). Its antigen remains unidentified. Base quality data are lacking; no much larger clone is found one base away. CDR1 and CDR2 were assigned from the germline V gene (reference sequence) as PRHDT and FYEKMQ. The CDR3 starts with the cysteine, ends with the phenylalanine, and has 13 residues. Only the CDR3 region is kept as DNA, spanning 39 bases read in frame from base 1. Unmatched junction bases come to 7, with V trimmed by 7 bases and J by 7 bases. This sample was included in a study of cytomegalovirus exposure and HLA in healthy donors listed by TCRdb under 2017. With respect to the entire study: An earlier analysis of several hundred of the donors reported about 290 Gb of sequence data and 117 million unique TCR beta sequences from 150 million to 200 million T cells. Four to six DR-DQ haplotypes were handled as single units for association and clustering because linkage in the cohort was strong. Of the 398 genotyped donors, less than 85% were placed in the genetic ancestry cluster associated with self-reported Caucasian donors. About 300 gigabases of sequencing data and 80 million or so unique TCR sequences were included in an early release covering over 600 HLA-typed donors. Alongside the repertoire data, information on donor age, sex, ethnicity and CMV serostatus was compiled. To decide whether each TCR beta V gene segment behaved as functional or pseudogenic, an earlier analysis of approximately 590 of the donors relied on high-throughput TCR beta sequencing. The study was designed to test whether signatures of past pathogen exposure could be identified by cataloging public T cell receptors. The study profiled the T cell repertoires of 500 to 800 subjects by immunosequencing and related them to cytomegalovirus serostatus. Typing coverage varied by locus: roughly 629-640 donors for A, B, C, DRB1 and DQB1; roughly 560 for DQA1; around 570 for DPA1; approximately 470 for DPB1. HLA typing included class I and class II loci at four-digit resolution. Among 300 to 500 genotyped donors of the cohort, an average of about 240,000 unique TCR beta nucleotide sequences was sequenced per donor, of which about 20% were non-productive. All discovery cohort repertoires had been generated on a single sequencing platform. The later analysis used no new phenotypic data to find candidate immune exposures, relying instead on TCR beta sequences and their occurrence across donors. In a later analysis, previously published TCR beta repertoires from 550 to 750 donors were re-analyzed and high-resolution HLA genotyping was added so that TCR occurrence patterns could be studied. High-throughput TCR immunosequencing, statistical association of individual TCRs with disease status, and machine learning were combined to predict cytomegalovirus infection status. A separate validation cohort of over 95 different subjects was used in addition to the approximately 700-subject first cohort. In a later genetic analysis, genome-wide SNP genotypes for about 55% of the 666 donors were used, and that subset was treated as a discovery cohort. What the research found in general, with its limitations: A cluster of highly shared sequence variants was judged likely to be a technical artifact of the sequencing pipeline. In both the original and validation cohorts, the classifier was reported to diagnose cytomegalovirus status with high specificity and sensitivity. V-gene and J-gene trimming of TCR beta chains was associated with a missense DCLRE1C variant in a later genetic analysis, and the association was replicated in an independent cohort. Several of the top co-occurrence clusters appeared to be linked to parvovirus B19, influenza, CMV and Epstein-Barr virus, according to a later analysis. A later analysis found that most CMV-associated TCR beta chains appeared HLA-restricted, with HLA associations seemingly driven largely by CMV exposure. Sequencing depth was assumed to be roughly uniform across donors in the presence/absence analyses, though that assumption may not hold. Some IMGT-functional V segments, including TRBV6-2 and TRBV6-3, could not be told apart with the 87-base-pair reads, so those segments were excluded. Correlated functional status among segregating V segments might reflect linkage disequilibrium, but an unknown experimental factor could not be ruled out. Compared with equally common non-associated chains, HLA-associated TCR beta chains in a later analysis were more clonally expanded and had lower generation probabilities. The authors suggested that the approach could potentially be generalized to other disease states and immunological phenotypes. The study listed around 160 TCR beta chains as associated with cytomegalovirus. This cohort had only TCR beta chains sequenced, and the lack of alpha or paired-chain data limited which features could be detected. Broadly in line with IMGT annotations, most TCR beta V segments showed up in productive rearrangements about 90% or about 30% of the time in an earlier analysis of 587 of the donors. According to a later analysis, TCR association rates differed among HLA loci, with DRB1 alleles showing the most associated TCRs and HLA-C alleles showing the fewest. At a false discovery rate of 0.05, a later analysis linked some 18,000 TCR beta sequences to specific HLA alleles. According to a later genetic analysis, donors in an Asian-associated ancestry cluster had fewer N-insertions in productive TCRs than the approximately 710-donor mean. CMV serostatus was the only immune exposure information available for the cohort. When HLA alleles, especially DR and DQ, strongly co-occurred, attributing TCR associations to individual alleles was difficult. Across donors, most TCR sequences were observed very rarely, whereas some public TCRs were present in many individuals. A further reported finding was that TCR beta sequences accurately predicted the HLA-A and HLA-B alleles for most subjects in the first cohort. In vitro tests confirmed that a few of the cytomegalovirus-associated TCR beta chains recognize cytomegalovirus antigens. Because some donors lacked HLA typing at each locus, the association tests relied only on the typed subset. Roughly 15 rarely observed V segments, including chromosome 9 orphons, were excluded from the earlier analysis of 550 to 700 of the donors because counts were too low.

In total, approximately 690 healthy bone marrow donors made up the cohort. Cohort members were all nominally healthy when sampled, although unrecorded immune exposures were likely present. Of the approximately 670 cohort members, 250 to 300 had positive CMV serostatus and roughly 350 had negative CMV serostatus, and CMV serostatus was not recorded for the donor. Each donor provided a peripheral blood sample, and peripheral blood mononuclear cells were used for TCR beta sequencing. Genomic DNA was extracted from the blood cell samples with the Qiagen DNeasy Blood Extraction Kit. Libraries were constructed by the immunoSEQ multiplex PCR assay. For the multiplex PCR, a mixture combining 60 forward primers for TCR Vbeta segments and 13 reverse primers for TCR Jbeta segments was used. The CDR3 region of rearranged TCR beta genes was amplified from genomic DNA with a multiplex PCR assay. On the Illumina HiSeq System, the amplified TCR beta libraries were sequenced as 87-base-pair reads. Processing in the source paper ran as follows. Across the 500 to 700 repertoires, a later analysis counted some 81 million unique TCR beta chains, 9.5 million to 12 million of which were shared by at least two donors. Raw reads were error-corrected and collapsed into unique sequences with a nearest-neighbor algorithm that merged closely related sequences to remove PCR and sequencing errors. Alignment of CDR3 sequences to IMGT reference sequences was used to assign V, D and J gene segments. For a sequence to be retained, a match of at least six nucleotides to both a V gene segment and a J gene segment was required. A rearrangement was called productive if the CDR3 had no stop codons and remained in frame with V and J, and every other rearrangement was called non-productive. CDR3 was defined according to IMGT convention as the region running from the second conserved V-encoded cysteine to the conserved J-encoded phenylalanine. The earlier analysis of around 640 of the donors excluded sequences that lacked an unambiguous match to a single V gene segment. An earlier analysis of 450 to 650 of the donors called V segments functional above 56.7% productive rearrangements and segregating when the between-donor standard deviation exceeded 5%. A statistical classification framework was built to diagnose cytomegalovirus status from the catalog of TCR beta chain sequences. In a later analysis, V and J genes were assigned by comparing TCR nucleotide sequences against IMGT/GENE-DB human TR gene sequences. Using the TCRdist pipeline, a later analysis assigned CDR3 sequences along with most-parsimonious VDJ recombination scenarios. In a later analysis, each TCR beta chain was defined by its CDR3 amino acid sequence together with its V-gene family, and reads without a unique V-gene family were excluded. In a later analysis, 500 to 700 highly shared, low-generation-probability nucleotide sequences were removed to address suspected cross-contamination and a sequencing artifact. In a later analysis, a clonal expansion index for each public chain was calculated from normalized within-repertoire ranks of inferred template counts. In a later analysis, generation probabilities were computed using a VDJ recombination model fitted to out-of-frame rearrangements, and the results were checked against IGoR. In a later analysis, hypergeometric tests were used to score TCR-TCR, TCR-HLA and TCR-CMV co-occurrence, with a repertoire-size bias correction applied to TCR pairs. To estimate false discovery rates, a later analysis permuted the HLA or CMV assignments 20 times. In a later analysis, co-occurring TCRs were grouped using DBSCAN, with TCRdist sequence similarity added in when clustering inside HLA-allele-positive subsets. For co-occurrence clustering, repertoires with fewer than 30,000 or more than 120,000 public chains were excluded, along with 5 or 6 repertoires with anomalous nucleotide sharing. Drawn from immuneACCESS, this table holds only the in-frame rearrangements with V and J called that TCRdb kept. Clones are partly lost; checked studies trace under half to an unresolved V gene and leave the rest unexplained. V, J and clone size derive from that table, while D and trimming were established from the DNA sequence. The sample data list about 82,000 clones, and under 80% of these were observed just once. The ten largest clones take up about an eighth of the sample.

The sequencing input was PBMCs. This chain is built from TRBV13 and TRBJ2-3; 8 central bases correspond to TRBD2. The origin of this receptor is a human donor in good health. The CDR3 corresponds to CASKSGGSNTQYF. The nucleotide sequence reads TGTGCCAGCAAAAGCGGGGGCTCAAATACGCAGTATTTT.